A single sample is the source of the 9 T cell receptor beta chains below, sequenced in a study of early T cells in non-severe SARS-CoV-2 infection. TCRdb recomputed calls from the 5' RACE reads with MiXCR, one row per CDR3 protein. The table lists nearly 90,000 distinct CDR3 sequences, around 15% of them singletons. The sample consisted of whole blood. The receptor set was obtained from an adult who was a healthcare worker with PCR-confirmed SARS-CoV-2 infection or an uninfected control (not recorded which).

CDR3 sequence reads: CSARDIAGVTDTQYF. The CDR3 DNA reads as TGCAGTGCTAGAGATATAGCGGGAGTCACAGATACGCAGTATTTT. V usage is TRBV20-1 and J usage is TRBJ2-3; 9 bases are shared with TRBD2. After removal of 0 bases from V and 2 bases from J, the junction contained 3 bases not matched to a gene. CDR3 length equals 15 residues. Germline CDR1 is DFQATT and CDR2 is SNEGSKA (reference sequence).

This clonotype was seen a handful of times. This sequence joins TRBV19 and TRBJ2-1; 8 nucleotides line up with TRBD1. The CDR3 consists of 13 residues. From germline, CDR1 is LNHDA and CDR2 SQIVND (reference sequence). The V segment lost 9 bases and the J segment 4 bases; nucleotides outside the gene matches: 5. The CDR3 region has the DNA TGTGCCAGCGGGACAGGAGAATACAATGAGCAGTTCTTC. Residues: CASGTGEYNEQFF.

CDR3 amino acids: CASSEFARASEQFF. CDR3 DNA sequence: TGCGCCAGCAGTGAGTTCGCTCGGGCAAGTGAGCAGTTCTTC. The chain has TRBV10-2 and TRBJ2-1; D remains ambiguous. V shed 1 base and J shed 9 bases, with 13 bases lying between them. From germline, CDR1 is WSHSY and CDR2 SAAADI. The CDR3 runs 14 residues.

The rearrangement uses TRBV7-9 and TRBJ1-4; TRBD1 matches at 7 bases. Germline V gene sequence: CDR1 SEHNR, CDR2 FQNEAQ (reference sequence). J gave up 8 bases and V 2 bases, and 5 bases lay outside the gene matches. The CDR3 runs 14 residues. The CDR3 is CASSLQTGREKLFF. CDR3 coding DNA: TGTGCCAGCAGCTTACAGACAGGGAGGGAAAAACTGTTTTTT.

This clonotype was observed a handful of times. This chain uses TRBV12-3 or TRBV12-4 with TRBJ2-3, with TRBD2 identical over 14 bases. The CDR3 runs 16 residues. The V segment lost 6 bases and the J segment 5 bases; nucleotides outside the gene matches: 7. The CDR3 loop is CASRRLAGGVQDTQYF. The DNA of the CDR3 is TGTGCCAGCAGACGACTAGCGGGAGGGGTACAAGATACGCAGTATTTT.

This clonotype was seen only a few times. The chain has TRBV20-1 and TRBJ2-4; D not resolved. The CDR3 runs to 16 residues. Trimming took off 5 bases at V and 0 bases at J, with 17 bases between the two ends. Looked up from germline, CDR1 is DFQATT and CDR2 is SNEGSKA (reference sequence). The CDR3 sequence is CSAGVFYGVAKNIQYF. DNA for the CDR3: TGCAGTGCTGGAGTTTTCTATGGGGTAGCCAAAAACATTCAGTACTTC.

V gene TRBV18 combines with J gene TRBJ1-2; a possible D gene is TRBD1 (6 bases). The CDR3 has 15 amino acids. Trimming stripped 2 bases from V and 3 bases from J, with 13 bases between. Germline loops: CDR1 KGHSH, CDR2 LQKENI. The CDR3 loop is CASSPSRGPYYGYTF. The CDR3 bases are TGTGCCAGCTCACCATCTCGGGGGCCCTACTATGGCTACACCTTC.

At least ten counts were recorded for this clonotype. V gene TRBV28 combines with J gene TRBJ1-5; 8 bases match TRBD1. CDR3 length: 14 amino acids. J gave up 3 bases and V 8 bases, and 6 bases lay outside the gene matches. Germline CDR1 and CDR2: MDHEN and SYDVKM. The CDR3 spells CASDRGLTNQPQHF. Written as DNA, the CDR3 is TGTGCCAGCGACAGGGGTTTGACCAATCAGCCCCAGCATTTT.

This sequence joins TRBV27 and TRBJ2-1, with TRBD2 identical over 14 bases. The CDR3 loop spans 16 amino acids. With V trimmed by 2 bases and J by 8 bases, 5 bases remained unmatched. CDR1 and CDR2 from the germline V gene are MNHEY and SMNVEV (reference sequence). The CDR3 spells CASSLLGTSGSDEQFF. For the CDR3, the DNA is TGTGCCAGCAGTTTACTCGGGACTAGCGGGAGTGATGAGCAGTTCTTC.